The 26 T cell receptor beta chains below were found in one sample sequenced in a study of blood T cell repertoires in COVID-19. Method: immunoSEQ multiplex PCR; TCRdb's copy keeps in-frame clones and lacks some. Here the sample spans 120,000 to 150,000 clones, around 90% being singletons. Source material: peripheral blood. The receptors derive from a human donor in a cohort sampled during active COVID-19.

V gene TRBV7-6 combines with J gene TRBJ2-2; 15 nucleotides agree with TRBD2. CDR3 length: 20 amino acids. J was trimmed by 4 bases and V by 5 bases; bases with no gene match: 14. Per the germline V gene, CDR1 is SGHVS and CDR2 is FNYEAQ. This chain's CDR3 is CASSPDAGTSGGSFTGELFF. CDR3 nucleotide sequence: TGTGCCAGCAGCCCAGACGCGGGGACTAGCGGGGGGTCGTTCACCGGGGAGCTGTTTTTT.

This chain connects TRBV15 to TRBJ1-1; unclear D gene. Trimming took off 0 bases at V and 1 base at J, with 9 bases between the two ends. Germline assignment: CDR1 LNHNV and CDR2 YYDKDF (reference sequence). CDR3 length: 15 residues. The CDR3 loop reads CATSRETWPNTEAFF. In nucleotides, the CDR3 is TGTGCCACCAGCAGAGAAACGTGGCCGAACACTGAAGCTTTCTTT.

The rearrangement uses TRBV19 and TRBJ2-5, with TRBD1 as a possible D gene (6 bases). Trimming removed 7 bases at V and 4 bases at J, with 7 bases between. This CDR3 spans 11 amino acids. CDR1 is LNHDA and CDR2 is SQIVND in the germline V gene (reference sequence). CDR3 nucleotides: TGTGCCAGTATGGACAGAGAGACCCAGTACTTC. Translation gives CASMDRETQYF.

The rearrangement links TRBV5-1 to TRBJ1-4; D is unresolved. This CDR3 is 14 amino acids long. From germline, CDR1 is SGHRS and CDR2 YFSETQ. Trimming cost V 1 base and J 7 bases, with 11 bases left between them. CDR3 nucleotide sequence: TGCGCCAGCAGCTTGTCTTCTCACTCTGAAAAACTGTTTTTT. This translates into CASSLSSHSEKLFF. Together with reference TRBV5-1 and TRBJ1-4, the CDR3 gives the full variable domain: KAGVTQTPRYLIKTRGQQVTLSCSPISGHRSVSWYQQTPGQGLQFLFEYFSETQRNKGNFPGRFSGRQFSNSRSEMNVSTLELGDSALYLCASSLSSHSEKLFFGSGTQLSVL.

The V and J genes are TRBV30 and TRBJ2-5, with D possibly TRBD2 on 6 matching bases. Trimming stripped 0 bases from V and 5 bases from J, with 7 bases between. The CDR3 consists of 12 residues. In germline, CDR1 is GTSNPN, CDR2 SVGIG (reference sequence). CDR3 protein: CAWSVGGETQYF. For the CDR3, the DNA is TGTGCCTGGAGTGTCGGAGGGGAGACCCAGTACTTC.

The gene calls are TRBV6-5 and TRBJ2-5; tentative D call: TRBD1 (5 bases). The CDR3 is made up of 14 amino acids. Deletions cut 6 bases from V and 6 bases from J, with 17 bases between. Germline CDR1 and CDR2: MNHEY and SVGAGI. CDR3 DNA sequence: TGTGCCAGCAGCTCCCCAGGGTCTGCAAAGACCCAGTACTTC. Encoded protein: CASSSPGSAKTQYF.

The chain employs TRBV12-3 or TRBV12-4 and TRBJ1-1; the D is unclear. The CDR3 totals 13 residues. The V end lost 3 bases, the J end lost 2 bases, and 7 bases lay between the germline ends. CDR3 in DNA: TGTGCCAGCAGTTTTTCGCGAAACACTGAAGCTTTCTTT. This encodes CASSFSRNTEAFF.

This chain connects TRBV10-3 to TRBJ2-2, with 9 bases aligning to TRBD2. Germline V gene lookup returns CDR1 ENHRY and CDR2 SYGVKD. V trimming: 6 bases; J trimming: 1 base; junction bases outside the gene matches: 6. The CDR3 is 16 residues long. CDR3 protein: CAIRPAGGENTGELFF. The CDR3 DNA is TGTGCCATCAGACCAGCGGGGGGAGAGAACACCGGGGAGCTGTTTTTT.

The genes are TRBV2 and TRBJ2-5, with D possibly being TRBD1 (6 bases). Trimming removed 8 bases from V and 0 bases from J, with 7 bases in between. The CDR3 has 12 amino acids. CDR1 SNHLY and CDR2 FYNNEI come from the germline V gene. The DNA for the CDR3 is TGTGCCAGCCGGGACAACCAAGAGACCCAGTACTTC. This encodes CASRDNQETQYF.

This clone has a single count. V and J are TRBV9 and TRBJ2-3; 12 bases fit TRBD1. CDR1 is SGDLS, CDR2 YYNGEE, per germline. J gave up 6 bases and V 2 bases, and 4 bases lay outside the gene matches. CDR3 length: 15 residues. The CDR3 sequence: CASSVRDRGLDTQYF. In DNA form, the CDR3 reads TGTGCCAGCAGCGTCCGGGACAGGGGGCTGGATACGCAGTATTTT.

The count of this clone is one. CDR3: CASTAWGEGTEAFF. The CDR3 DNA sequence: TGTGCCAGCACCGCTTGGGGGGAAGGGACTGAAGCTTTCTTT. The chain carries TRBV7-9 and TRBJ1-1; a weak D match, TRBD1 (5 bases). Germline V gene lookup returns CDR1 SEHNR and CDR2 FQNEAQ (reference sequence). This CDR3 is 14 amino acids long. The ends were cut back, 7 bases at V and 5 bases at J, with 17 bases in the middle.

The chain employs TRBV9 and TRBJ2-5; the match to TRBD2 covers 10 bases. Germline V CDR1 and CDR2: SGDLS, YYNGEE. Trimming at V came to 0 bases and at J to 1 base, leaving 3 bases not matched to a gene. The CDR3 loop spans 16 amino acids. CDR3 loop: CASSVGERGGQETQYF. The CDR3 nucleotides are TGTGCCAGCAGCGTAGGGGAGCGGGGGGGCCAAGAGACCCAGTACTTC.

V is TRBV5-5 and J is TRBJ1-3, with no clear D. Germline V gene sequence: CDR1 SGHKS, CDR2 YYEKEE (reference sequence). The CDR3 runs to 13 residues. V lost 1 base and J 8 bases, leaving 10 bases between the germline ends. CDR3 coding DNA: TGTGCCAGCAGCTTGCGGGCCGGGGACACCATATATTTT. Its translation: CASSLRAGDTIYF.

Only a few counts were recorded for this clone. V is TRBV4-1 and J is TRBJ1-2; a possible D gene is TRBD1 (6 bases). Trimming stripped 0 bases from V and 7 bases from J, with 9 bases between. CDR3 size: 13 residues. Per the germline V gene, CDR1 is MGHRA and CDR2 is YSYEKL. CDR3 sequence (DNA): TGCGCCAGCAGCCAAGAGACAGGCCTTGGCTACACCTTC. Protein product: CASSQETGLGYTF.

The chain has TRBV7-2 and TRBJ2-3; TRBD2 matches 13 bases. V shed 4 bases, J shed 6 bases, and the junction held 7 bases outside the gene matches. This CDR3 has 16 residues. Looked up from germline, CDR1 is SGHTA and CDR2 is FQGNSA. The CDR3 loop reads CASSWRLAGGGDTQYF. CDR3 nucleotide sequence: TGTGCCAGCAGCTGGAGACTAGCGGGGGGAGGGGATACGCAGTATTTT.

CDR3 residues: CASSRRVGLTATESLNTEAFF. The CDR3 DNA reads TGCGCCAGCAGCCGGCGCGTGGGGCTGACAGCCACCGAATCATTGAACACTGAAGCTTTCTTT. This chain connects TRBV4-1 to TRBJ1-1; tentative D call: TRBD1 (5 bases). V was trimmed by 4 bases and J by 0 bases, leaving 30 bases between them. The CDR3 has 21 amino acids. Germline-derived CDR1 and CDR2 are MGHRA and YSYEKL.

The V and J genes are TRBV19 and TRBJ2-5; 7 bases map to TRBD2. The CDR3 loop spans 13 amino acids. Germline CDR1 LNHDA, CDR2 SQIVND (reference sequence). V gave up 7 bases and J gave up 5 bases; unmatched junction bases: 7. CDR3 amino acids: CASTARGVETQYF. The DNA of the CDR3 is TGTGCCAGTACCGCACGGGGGGTGGAGACCCAGTACTTC.

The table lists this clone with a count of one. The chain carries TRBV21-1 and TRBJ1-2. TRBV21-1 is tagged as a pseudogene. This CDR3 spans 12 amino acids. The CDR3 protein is CASSSTNYGYTF. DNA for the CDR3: TGTGCCAGCAGCAGTACTAACTATGGCTACACCTTC.

CDR3 amino acids: CAWSGDRGSEKLFF. DNA of the CDR3: TGTGCCTGGAGTGGGGACAGGGGGTCTGAAAAACTGTTTTTT. The V call is TRBV30, the J call TRBJ1-4; 11 positions agree with TRBD1. The ends lost 1 base at V and 7 bases at J; junction bases unmatched: 2. The germline CDR1 and CDR2 sequences are GTSNPN and SVGIG (reference sequence). The CDR3 has 14 residues.

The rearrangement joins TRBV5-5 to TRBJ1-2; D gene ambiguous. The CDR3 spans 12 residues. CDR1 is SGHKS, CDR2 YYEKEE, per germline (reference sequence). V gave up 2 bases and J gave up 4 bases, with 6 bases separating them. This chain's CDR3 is CASSFYPYGYTF. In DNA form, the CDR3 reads TGTGCCAGCAGCTTTTATCCCTATGGCTACACCTTC. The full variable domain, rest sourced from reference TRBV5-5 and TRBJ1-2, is DAGVTQSPTHLIKTRGQQVTLRCSPISGHKSVSWYQQVLGQGPQFIFQYYEKEERGRGNFPDRFSARQFPNYSSELNVNALLLGDSALYLCASSFYPYGYTFGSGTRLTVV.

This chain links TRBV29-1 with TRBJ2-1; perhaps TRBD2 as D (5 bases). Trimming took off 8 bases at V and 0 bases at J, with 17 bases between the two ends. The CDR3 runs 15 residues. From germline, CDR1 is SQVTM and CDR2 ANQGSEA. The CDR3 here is CSLKGSGSSYNEQFF. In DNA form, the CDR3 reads TGCAGCCTAAAAGGAAGCGGTTCCTCCTACAATGAGCAGTTCTTC.

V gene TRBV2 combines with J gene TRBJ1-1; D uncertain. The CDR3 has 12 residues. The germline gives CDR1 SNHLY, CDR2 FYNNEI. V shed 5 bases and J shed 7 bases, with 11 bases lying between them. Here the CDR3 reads CASSIIGSEAFF. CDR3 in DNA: TGTGCCAGCAGTATTATTGGCAGTGAAGCTTTCTTT.

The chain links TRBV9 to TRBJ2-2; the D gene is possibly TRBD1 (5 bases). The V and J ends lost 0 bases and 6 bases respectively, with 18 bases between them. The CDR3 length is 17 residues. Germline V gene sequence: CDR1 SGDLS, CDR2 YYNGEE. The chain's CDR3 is CASSVDPGRVTAGELFF. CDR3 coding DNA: TGTGCCAGCAGCGTAGACCCCGGCAGGGTAACGGCCGGGGAGCTGTTTTTT. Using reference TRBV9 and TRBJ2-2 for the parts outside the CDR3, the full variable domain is DSGVTQTPKHLITATGQRVTLRCSPRSGDLSVYWYQQSLDQGLQFLIQYYNGEERAKGNILERFSAQQFPDLHSELNLSSLELGDSALYFCASSVDPGRVTAGELFFGEGSRLTVL.

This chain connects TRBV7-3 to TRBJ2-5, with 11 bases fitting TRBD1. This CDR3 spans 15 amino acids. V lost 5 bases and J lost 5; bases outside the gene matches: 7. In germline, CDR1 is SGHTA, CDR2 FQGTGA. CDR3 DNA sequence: TGTGCCAGCAGCCCAGGGACAGGGGGTACGGAGACCCAGTACTTC. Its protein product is CASSPGTGGTETQYF.

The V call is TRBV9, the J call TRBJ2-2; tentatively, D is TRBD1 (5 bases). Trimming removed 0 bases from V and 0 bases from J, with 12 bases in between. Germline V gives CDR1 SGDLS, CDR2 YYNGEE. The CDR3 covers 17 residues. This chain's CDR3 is CASSVGSGAPNTGELFF. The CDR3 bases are TGTGCCAGCAGCGTAGGCTCTGGGGCTCCGAACACCGGGGAGCTGTTTTTT.

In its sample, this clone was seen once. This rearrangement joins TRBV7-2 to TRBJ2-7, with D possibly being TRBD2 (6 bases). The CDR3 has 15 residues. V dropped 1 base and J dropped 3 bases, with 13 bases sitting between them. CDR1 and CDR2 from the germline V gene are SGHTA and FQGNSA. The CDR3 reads CASSLGPGTYYEQYF. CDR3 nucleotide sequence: TGTGCCAGCAGCTTAGGGCCTGGGACTTACTACGAGCAGTACTTC. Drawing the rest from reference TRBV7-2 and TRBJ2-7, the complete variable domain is GAGVSQSPSNKVTEKGKDVELRCDPISGHTALYWYRQSLGQGLEFLIYFQGNSAPDKSGLPSDRFSAERTGGSVSTLTIQRTQQEDSAVYLCASSLGPGTYYEQYFGPGTRLTVT.